This is a list of T cell receptor beta chains from one sample in a study of OX40 agonist ivuxolimab in advanced cancers. TCRdb's table, derived via immunoSEQ multiplex PCR, lists solely in-frame clones and lacks some. This sample has 120,000 or so clones, with about 94% found just once. The sample here was CD4+ or CD8+ T cells sorted from blood, taken in a trial of the OX40 agonist ivuxolimab. Receptors were obtained from an adult with an advanced solid tumor such as melanoma, head and neck, liver or kidney cancer. CDR3s include the opening cysteine and the closing phenylalanine or tryptophan. The order of the fields is D gene, V gene, J gene, clone size, CDR3 DNA, CDR3 protein. A D gene is named only where the DNA matches it firmly. Rows may omit the clone size; those that give it use once, few, many or a size class.

TRBD1,TRBV6-6,TRBJ2-7,NA,TGTGCCAGCAGTAATCCGGGACAGGGTGATGATAAGTACTTC,CASSNPGQGDDKYF
NA,TRBV21-1,TRBJ2-1,NA,TGTGCCAGCAGCATCCCGTTGCACAATGAGCAGTTCTTC,CASSIPLHNEQFF
NA,TRBV6-1,TRBJ1-2,NA,TGTGCCAGCAGTGAAGGGGTCGACTATGGCTACACCTTC,CASSEGVDYGYTF
NA,TRBV2,TRBJ2-4,NA,TGTGCCAGCAGTCTTTACCAGACGACCTTCGGAAACATTCAGTACTTC,CASSLYQTTFGNIQYF
NA,TRBV5-1,TRBJ1-6,NA,TGCGCCAGCAGCTCGGGGGGACGGAACAATTCACCCCTCCACTTT,CASSSGGRNNSPLHF
NA,TRBV6-1,TRBJ1-1,few,TGTGCCAGCAGGCCGGGACCCAGGAACACTGAAGCTTTCTTT,CASRPGPRNTEAFF
NA,TRBV9,TRBJ1-2,NA,TGTGCCAGCAGCGTAGGACAGAACTATGGCTACACCTTC,CASSVGQNYGYTF
NA,TRBV9,TRBJ1-1,NA,TGTGCCAGCAGCTCTCTAGGGGTGAACACTGAAGCTTTCTTT,CASSSLGVNTEAFF
NA,TRBV18,TRBJ1-2,NA,TGTGCCAGCTCCCTTAAGACAGATGGGGGCTACACCTTC,CASSLKTDGGYTF
TRBD2,TRBV11-3,TRBJ2-3,NA,TGTGCCAGCAGCTTAGGAACTAGCGGCACAGATACGCAGTATTTT,CASSLGTSGTDTQYF
NA,TRBV5-1,TRBJ2-2,NA,TGCGCCAGCAGTTATCAGGGCTGGGAGGACACCGGGGAGCTGTTTTTT,CASSYQGWEDTGELFF
TRBD2,TRBV18,TRBJ2-7,NA,TGTGCCAGCTCACCGGGACTAGCGGGAGGAAACCCCTACGAGCAGTACTTC,CASSPGLAGGNPYEQYF
NA,TRBV2,TRBJ1-5,NA,TGTGCCAGCAATGGTAACACCTATCAGCCCCAGCATTTT,CASNGNTYQPQHF
NA,TRBV7-9,TRBJ1-1,NA,TGTGCCAGCAGCTTACGGGGGACCATGAACACTGAAGCTTTCTTT,CASSLRGTMNTEAFF
NA,TRBV28,TRBJ2-3,NA,TGTGCCAGCAGTTTAGGTCGGGATACGCAGTATTTT,CASSLGRDTQYF
TRBD1,TRBV9,TRBJ1-2,NA,TGTGCCAGCAGCGAACTGGGACAGGGATTTAAGGGCTACACCTTC,CASSELGQGFKGYTF
NA,TRBV6-5,TRBJ2-5,NA,TGTGCCAGCGGCAGGACCCAAGAGACCCAGTACTTC,CASGRTQETQYF
TRBD1,TRBV6-1,TRBJ1-5,NA,TGTGCCAGCACCATGGTAGGGACAGCTAATCAGCCCCAGCATTTT,CASTMVGTANQPQHF
NA,TRBV6-5,TRBJ1-2,NA,TGTGCCAGCAGTTACTTCAACAGTAACTATGGCTACACCTTC,CASSYFNSNYGYTF
TRBD2,TRBV15,TRBJ2-1,NA,TGTGCCACCAGCAGAGTTGGACTAGCGGGGTACAATGAGCAGTTCTTC,CATSRVGLAGYNEQFF
NA,TRBV10-3,TRBJ1-5,NA,TGTGCCATCAGTGAGTCTGTTCAGCCCCAGCATTTT,CAISESVQPQHF
TRBD2,TRBV28,TRBJ2-5,NA,TGTGCCAGCAGTCCCCGGACTAGCGGGGGGCTAAAAGAGACCCAGTACTTC,CASSPRTSGGLKETQYF